The rows below give T cell receptor beta chains drawn from one sample of a study of CD8 T cells in ankylosing spondylitis. TCRdb re-derived calls from the 5' RACE reads in MiXCR, one entry per CDR3 protein. The table lists a few hundred thousand distinct CDR3 sequences, around 25% of them singletons. Material: blood, either unsorted or a sorted T cell fraction (not recorded which). The receptors originated from a male donor with ankylosing spondylitis or in good health (not recorded which). The CDR3 runs from the conserved cysteine through the conserved F or W. A D gene is named only where the DNA matches it firmly. A row's size may be missing; if present it is once, few, many or a size class.

V	J	D	size	DNA	CDR3
TRBV12-3/TRBV12-4	TRBJ1-2	.	.	TGTGCCAGCAGTTTAGCGCTGGGCAGGGGCAATGGCTACACCTTC	CASSLALGRGNGYTF
TRBV10-3	TRBJ2-2	TRBD1	many	TGTGCCATCAGTGGCATTGGGACAGGGTCGAACACCGGGGAGCTGTTTTTT	CAISGIGTGSNTGELFF
TRBV30	TRBJ1-5	TRBD1	many	TGTGCCTGGAGTGTATCAGGGGGCGATCAGCCCCAGCATTTT	CAWSVSGGDQPQHF
TRBV20-1	TRBJ1-6	.	many	TGCAGTGCTTCCTCAGGACAGATCTATAATTCACCCCTCCACTTT	CSASSGQIYNSPLHF
TRBV19	TRBJ2-1	.	.	TGTGCCAGTAGTTACAGGGTCAGCTCCTACAATGAGCAGTTCTTC	CASSYRVSSYNEQFF
TRBV6-5	TRBJ2-7	TRBD1	many	TGTGCCAGCAGCCGGGACAGGGAGAGGCAGTACTTC	CASSRDRERQYF
TRBV20-1	TRBJ2-5	TRBD2	many	TGCAGTGCTCGCCCGACTAGCGGGGACCAAGAGACCCAGTACTTC	CSARPTSGDQETQYF
TRBV11-2	TRBJ1-5	.	many	TGTGCCAGCAGCCCTGGGGGACTCCCAAATCAGCCCCAGCATTTT	CASSPGGLPNQPQHF
TRBV15	TRBJ2-1	.	.	TGTGCCACCAGCAGAGATATAACCTCGGGAAATGAGCAGTTCTTC	CATSRDITSGNEQFF
TRBV6-5	TRBJ2-1	TRBD2	.	TGTGCCAGCAGTTACGGGACTAGCGGGGGGTATGAGCAGTTCTTC	CASSYGTSGGYEQFF
TRBV7-2	TRBJ2-2	.	many	TGTGCCAGCAGCTTGACGGGTAGATCCGGGGAGCTGTTTTTT	CASSLTGRSGELFF
TRBV29-1	TRBJ2-5	TRBD2	.	TGCAGCGTTGAGGGGGGACTAGCGGAGACCCAGTACTTC	CSVEGGLAETQYF
TRBV29-1	TRBJ2-3	.	few	TGCAGCGCGGCGGCTGCAGCCGGGGAAACAGATACGCAGTATTTT	CSAAAAAGETDTQYF
TRBV20-1	TRBJ2-7	.	few	TGCAGTGCTAGAGATGCGGGGGCATCCTACGAGCAGTACTTC	CSARDAGASYEQYF
TRBV29-1	TRBJ2-3	.	.	TGCAGCGTTGAAGATCTGCTAGCTCTCACAGATACGCAGTATTTT	CSVEDLLALTDTQYF
TRBV12-3/TRBV12-4	TRBJ1-1	TRBD1	once	TGTGCCAGCAGGACAGGGGGCTTAGGGGCTGAAGCTTTCTTT	CASRTGGLGAEAFF
TRBV12-3/TRBV12-4	TRBJ2-1	TRBD2	.	TGTGCCAGCAGCCTCGGACTAGCGGGGGGGTCGTGGGAGCAGTTCTTC	CASSLGLAGGSWEQFF
TRBV9	TRBJ2-7	.	.	TGTGCCAGCAGCGTGGGGGGGCTCGACGAGCAGTACTTC	CASSVGGLDEQYF
TRBV12-3/TRBV12-4	TRBJ1-1	.	few	TGTGCCAGCAGTTCGGGGGCAGGGGCTTTCTTT	CASSSGAGAFF
TRBV10-3	TRBJ2-7	.	few	TGTGCCATCAGTGAGTCGGTAGTGTCCGACGAGCAGTACTTC	CAISESVVSDEQYF
TRBV12-3/TRBV12-4	TRBJ2-7	TRBD1	.	TGTGCCAGCAGTTTCGGACAGGGGAAGGACGAGCAGTACTTC	CASSFGQGKDEQYF
TRBV20-1	TRBJ2-1	.	.	TGCAGTCCCAGCGGGTCAGCCTACAATGAGCAGTTCTTC	CSPSGSAYNEQFF
TRBV7-8	TRBJ2-7	.	.	TGTGCCAGCGGGGAAGCCTACGAGCAGTACTTC	CASGEAYEQYF
TRBV5-1	TRBJ2-5	TRBD1	many	TGCGCCAGCAGCTTGGGGGACAGACAAGAGACCCAGTACTTC	CASSLGDRQETQYF
TRBV7-3	TRBJ2-1	TRBD2	.	TGTGCCAGCAGCTTAACGCCCCAGCGGGGGGGCAGTGAGCAGTTCTTC	CASSLTPQRGGSEQFF
TRBV20-1	TRBJ2-5	.	.	TGCAGTGCTAGAATCGTCTCCGGCTCAGCGGAAGAGACCCAGTACTTC	CSARIVSGSAEETQYF
TRBV28	TRBJ1-5	.	many	TGTGCCAGCAGTTCCCGGGGCGGTGCTAGCAATCAGCCCCAGCATTTT	CASSSRGGASNQPQHF
TRBV3-1	TRBJ1-1	.	many	TGTGCCAGCAGAGTTCGGACAGAGAGTATGGAGGCTTTCTTT	CASRVRTESMEAFF
TRBV20-1	TRBJ2-2	TRBD1	many	TGCAGTGCTAGGAGGGGGCCCGGGGAGCTGTTTTTT	CSARRGPGELFF
TRBV20-1	TRBJ2-5	.	many	TGCAGTGCTAGCAGGGACCCACGGGAGACCCAGTACTTC	CSASRDPRETQYF
TRBV4-1	TRBJ2-1	TRBD1	.	TGCGCCAGCAGCCAAGAGTACAGGGGATACAATGAGCAGTTCTTC	CASSQEYRGYNEQFF